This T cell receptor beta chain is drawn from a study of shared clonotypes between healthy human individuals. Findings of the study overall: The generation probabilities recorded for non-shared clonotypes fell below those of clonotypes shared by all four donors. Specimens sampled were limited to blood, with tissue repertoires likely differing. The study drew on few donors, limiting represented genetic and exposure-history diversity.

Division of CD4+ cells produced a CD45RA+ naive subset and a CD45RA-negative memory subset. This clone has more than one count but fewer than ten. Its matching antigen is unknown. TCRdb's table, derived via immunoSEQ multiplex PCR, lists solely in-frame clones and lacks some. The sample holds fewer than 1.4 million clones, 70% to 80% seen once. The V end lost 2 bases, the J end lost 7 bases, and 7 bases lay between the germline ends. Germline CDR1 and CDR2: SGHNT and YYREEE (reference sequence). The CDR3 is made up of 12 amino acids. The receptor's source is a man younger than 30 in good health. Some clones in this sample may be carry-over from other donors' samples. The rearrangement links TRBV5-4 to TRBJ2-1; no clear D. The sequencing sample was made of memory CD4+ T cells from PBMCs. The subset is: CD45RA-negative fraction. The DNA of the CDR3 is TGTGCCAGCAGCTTAGGCTGGAATGAGCAGTTCTTC. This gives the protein CASSLGWNEQFF.